The clone carrying this T cell receptor beta chain was seen a single time. The CDR3 runs 14 residues. CDR1 SGHRS and CDR2 YFSETQ come from the germline V gene. V dropped 5 bases and J dropped 3 bases, with 14 bases sitting between them. Clones were sequenced by immunoSEQ multiplex PCR, and TCRdb holds only the in-frame ones, with some missing. The table records around 100,000 clones, about 90% of them present only once. This entry is derived from a study of T cell changes during pregnancy in multiple sclerosis. The sequence was collected from a female donor with multiple sclerosis, enrolled in a pregnancy study. The V and J genes are TRBV5-1 and TRBJ2-5; possible D gene TRBD1, 6 bases. The source was peripheral blood, collected after pregnancy. CDR3 bases: TGCGCCAGCAGTCCCCGGGACACAAAAGAGACCCAGTACTTC. Translated: CASSPRDTKETQYF.